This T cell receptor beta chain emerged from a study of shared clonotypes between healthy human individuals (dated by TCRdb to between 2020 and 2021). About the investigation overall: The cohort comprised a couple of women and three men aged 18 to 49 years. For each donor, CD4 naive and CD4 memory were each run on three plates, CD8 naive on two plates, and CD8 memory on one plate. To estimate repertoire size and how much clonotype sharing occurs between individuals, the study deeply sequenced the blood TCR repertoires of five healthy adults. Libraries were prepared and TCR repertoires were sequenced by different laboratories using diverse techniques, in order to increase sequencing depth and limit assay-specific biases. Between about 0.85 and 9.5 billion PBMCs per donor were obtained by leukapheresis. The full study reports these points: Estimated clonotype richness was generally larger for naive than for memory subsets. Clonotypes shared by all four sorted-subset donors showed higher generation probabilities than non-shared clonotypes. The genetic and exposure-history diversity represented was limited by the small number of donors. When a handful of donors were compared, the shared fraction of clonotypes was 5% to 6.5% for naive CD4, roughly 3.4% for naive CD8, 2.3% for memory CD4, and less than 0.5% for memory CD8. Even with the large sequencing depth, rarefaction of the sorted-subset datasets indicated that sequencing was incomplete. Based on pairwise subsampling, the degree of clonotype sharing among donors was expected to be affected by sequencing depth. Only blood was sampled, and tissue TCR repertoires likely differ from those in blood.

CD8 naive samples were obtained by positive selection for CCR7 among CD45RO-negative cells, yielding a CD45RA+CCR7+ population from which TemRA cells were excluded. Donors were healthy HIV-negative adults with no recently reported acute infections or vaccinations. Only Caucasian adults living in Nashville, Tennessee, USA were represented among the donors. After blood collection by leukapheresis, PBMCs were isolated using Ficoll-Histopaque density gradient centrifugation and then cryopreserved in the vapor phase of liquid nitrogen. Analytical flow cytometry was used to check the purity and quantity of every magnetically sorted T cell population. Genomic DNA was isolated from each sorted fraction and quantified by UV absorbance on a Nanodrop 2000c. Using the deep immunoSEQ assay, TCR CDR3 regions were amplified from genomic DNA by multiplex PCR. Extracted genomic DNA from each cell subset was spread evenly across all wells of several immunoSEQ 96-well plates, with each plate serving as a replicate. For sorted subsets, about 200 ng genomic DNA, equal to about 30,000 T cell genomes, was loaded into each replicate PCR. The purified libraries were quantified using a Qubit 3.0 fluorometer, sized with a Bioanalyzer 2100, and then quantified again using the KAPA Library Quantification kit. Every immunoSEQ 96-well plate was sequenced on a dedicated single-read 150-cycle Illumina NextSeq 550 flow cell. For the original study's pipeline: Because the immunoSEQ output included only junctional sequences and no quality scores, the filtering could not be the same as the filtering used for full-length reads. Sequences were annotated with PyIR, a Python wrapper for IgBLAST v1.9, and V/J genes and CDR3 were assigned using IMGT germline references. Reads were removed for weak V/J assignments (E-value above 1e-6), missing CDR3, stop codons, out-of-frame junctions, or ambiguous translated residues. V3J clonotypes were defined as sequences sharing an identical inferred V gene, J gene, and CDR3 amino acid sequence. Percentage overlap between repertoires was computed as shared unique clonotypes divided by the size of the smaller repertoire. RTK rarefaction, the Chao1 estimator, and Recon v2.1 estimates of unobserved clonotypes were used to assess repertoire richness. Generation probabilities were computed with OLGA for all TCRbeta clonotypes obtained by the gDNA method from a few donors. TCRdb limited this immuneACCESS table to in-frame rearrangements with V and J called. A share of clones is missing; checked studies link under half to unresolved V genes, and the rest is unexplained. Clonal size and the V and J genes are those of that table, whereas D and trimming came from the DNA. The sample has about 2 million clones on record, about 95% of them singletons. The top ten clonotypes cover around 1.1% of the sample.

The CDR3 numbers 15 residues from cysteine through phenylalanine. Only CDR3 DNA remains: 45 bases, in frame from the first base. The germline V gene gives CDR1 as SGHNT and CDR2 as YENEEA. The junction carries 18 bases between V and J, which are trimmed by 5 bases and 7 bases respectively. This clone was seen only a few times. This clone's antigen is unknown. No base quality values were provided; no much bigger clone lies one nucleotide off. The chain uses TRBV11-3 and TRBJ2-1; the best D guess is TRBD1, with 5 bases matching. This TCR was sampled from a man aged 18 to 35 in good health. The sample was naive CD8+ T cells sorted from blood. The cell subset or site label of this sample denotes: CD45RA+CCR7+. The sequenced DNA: TGTGCCAGCAGCAATGAATTTGCAGGGTTGAATGAGCAGTTCTTC. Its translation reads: CASSNEFAGLNEQFF.